This T cell receptor beta chain emerged from a study of CD8 T cells in ankylosing spondylitis. Study-wide results and limits: A TCR beta motif of roughly eight highly homologous variants appeared characteristic of ankylosing spondylitis blood.

This clonotype was seen ten or more times. Its antigen remains unidentified. V shed 2 bases and J shed 11 bases, with 12 bases lying between them. This CDR3 spans 12 amino acids. TCRdb re-analysed the 5' RACE reads in MiXCR, keeping a single row per CDR3 protein. Of 400,000 to 450,000 distinct CDR3 sequences in the sample, roughly 18% were seen once. The chain recombines TRBV12-3 or TRBV12-4 with TRBJ1-1; no definite D call. The sequence derives from a male donor with ankylosing spondylitis. The source material was blood, either unsorted or a sorted T cell fraction (not recorded which). For the CDR3, the DNA is TGTGCCAGCAGTTTAATGGGAACGCAGGCTTTCTTT. Its protein product is CASSLMGTQAFF.